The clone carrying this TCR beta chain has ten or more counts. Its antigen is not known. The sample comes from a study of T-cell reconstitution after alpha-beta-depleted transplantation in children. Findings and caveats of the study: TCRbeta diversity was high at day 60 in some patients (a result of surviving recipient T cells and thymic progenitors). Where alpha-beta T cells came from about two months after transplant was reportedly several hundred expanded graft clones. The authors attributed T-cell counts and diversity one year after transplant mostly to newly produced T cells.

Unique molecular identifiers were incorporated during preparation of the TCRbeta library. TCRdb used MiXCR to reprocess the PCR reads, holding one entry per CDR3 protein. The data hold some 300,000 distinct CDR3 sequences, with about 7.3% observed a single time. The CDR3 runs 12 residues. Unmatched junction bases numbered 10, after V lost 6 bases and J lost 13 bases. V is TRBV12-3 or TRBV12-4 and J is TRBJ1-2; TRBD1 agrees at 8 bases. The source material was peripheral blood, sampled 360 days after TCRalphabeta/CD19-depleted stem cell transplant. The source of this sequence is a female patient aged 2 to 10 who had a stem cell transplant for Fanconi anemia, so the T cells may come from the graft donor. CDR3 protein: CASRRPGGAGTF. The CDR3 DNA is TGTGCCAGCAGGAGACCAGGGGGCGCGGGCACCTTC.